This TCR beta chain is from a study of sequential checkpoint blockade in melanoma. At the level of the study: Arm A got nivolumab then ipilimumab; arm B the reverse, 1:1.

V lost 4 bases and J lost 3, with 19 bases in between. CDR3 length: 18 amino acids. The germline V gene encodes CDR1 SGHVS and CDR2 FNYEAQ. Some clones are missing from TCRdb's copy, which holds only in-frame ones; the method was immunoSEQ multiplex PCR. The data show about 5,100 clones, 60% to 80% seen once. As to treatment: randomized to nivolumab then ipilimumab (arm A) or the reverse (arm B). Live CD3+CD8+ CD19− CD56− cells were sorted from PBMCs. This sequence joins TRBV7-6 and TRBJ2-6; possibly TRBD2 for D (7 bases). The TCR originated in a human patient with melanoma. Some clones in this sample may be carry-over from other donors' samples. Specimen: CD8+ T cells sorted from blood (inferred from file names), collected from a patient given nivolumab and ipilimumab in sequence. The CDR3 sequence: CASSSYGGPKDGANVLTF. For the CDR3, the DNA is TGTGCCAGCAGCTCCTACGGGGGGCCCAAAGATGGGGCCAACGTCCTGACTTTC.